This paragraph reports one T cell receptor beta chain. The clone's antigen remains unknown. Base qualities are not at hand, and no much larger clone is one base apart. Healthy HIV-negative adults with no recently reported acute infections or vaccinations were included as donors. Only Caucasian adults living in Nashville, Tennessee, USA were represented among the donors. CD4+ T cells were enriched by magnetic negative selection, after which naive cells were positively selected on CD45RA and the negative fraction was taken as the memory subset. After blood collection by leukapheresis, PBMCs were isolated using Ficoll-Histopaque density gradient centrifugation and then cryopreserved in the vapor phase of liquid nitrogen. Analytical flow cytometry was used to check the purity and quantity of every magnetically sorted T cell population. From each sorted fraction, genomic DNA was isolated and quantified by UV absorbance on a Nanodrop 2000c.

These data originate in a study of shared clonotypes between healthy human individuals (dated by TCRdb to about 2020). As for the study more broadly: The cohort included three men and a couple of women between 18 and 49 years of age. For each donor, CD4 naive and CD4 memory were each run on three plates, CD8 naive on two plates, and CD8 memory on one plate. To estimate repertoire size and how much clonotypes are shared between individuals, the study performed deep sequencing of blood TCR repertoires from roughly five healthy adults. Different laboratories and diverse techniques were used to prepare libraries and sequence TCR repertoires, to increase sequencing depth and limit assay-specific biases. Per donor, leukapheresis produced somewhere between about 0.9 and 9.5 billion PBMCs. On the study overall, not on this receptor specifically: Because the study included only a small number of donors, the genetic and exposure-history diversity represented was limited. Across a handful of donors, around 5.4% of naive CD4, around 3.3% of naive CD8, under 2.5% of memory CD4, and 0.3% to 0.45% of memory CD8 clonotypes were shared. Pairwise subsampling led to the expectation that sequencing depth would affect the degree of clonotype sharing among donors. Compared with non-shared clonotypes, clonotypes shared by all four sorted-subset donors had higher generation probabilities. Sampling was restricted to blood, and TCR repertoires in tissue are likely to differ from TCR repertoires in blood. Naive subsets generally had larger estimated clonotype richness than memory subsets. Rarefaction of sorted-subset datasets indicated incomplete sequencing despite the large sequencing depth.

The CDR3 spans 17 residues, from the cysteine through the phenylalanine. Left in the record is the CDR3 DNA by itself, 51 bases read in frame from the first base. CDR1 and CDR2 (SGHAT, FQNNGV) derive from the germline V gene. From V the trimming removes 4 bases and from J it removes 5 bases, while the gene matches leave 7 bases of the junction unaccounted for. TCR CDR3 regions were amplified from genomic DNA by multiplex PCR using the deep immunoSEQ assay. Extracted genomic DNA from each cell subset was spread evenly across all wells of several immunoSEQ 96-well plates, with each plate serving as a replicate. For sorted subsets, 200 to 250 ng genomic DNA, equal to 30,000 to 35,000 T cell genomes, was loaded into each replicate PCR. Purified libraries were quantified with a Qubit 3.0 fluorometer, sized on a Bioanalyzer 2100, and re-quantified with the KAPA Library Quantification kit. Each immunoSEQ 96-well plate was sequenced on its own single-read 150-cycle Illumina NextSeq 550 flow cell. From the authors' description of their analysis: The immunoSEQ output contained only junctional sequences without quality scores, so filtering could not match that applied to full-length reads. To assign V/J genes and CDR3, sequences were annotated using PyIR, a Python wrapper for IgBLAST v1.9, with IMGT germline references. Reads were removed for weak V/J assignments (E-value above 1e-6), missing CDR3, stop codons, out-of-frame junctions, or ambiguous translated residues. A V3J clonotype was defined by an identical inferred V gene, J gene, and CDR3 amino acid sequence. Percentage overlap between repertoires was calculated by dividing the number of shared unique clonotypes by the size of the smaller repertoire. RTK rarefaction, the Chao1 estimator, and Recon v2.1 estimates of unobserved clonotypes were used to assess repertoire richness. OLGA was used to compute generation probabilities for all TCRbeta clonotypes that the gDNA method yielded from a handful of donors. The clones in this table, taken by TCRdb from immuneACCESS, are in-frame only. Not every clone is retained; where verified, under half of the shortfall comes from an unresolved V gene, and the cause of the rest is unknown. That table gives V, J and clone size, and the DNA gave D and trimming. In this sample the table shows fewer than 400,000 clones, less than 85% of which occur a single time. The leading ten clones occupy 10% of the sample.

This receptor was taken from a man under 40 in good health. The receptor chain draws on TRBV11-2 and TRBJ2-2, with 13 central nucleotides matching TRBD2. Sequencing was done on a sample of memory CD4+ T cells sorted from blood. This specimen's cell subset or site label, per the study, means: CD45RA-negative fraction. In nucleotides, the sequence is TGTGCCAGCAGCTCTACTAGCGGGAGGGGTAAGACCGGGGAGCTGTTTTTT. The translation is CASSSTSGRGKTGELFF.